Below are 11 T cell receptor beta chains sequenced from a single sample in a study of regulatory T cells in long-lasting Graves disease. Library construction for TCR beta used iRepertoire HTBI primers and Arm-PCR of CDR3 regions. Each CDR3 protein gets one entry after TCRdb re-called the multiplex PCR reads with MiXCR. The repertoire holds 400,000 to 650,000 distinct CDR3 sequences, with roughly 16% as singletons. The time point is: newly diagnosed GD, antithyroid drugs for less than 3 months. From RNA extracted from PBMCs, the TCR library was made. This same sample was also part of a study on T cells in Graves' hyperthyroidism and ophthalmopathy.

Sample: peripheral blood mononuclear cells (PBMCs), taken at new diagnosis, from a patient treated with antithyroid drugs. Receptors originate from a woman aged 40 to 65 with Graves disease.

This clonotype showed up just a few times. Germline is not matched at one junction end, which may reflect a read error. This chain uses TRBV7-9 with TRBJ2-1, with D unclear. The germline gives CDR1 SEHNR, CDR2 FQNEAQ (reference sequence). The CDR3 runs 14 residues. The chain's CDR3 is CASSPHLIYNEQFF. The DNA for the CDR3 is TGTGCAAGCAGTCCCCACCTCATCTACAATGAGCAGTTCTTC.

This clonotype was detected many times. The chain has TRBV12-3 or TRBV12-4 and TRBJ1-3; a possible D gene is TRBD1 (5 bases). Deletions cut 1 base from V and 1 base from J, with 17 bases between. The CDR3 has 18 amino acids. DNA of the CDR3: TGTGCCAGCAGTTTAGAGGGGTGGGCAGGAACGTCTGGAAACACCATATATTTT. Protein product: CASSLEGWAGTSGNTIYF.

This clonotype was detected many times. This chain uses TRBV6-1 with TRBJ1-5; no definite D call. The CDR3 runs to 15 residues. Germline CDR1 and CDR2: MNHNS and SASEGT. The V end was cut by 6 bases, the J end by 1 base, with 13 bases between. In DNA, the CDR3 is TGTGCCAGCAGACCCGTAACTTGGAGCAATCAGCCCCAGCATTTT. It is translated as CASRPVTWSNQPQHF.

This clonotype appeared many times. The rearrangement joins TRBV5-5 to TRBJ2-3; weak D call: TRBD1 (6 bases). With the DNA end fitting TRBJ1-1 better, the J assignment may be wrong. From germline, CDR1 is SGHKS and CDR2 YYEKEE (reference sequence). CDR3 length: 16 residues. CDR3 loop: CASSLVGGGAYTEAFF. For the CDR3, the DNA is TGTGCCAGCAGCTTGGTGGGGGGGGGCGCGTACACTGAAGCTTTCTTT.

This clonotype was detected a few times. The CDR3, as DNA: TGCGCCAGCAGCGAAAGCGGGGGGACCTACAATGAGCAGTTCTTC. It is translated as CASSESGGTYNEQFF. V gene TRBV5-1 combines with J gene TRBJ2-1, with 9 positions matching TRBD2. This CDR3 spans 15 amino acids. Germline-derived CDR1 and CDR2 are SGHRS and YFSETQ. Trimming cost V 4 bases and J 2 bases; bases outside gene matches: 4.

This clonotype appeared many times. The genes are TRBV11-2 and TRBJ2-5; D tentatively reads TRBD1 or TRBD2 (5 bases each). The CDR3 consists of 13 residues. Germline V gene sequence: CDR1 SGHAT, CDR2 FQNNGV. Trimming cost V 5 bases and J 4 bases, with 11 bases left between them. The CDR3 spells CASSPPGAETQYF. In nucleotides, the CDR3 is TGTGCCAGCAGCCCTCCCGGGGCAGAGACCCAGTACTTC.

This clonotype was counted ten times or more. The chain joins TRBV11-3 to TRBJ1-5, with 8 bases identical to TRBD1. The CDR3 contains 16 residues. The V segment lost 7 bases and the J segment 1 base; nucleotides outside the gene matches: 9. The V gene's germline CDR1 is SGHNT and CDR2 YENEEA. In DNA, the CDR3 is TGTGCCAGCAACCAAGGACAGGGTGGGAGCAATCAGCCCCAGCATTTT. Translation gives CASNQGQGGSNQPQHF. The whole variable domain, remainder taken from reference TRBV11-3 and TRBJ1-5, is EAGVVQSPRYKIIEKKQPVAFWCNPISGHNTLYWYLQNLGQGPELLIRYENEEAVDDSQLPKDRFSAERLKGVDSTLKIQPAELGDSAVYLCASNQGQGGSNQPQHFGDGTRLSIL.

This clonotype was recorded only once. It may be a read error: a sequence one base away is much more abundant. The rearrangement uses TRBV12-3 or TRBV12-4 and TRBJ2-1; maybe TRBD2 (5 bases). CDR3 length: 12 residues. Trimming took 6 bases from V and 10 from J, leaving 13 bases between them. The CDR3 spells CASSRDYYEQFF. The CDR3 DNA reads as TGTGCCAGCAGCCGGGATTACTACGAGCAGTTCTTC.

The V and J genes are TRBV5-4 and TRBJ2-1, with D hard to call. The CDR3 runs 16 residues. Germline-derived CDR1 and CDR2 are SGHNT and YYREEE (reference sequence). Trimming shortened V by 2 bases and J by 1 base, and 13 bases separated the two germline ends. The CDR3 reads CASSFGSPGSYNEQFF. The CDR3 nucleotides read TGTGCCAGCAGCTTCGGCAGCCCGGGTTCCTACAATGAGCAGTTCTTC.

The rearrangement links TRBV5-4 to TRBJ2-6; possibly TRBD1 for D (5 bases). Per germline, CDR1 SGHNT and CDR2 YYREEE (reference sequence). Trimming took off 4 bases at V and 3 bases at J, with 11 bases between the two ends. This CDR3 spans 15 amino acids. CDR3 region: CASSGQGFGANVLTF. DNA of the CDR3: TGTGCCAGCAGCGGGCAGGGTTTTGGGGCCAACGTCCTGACTTTC. Full variable domain (remainder filled in from reference TRBV5-4 and TRBJ2-6): ETGVTQSPTHLIKTRGQQVTLRCSSQSGHNTVSWYQQALGQGPQFIFQYYREEENGRGNFPPRFSGLQFPNYSSELNVNALELDDSALYLCASSGQGFGANVLTFGAGSRLTVL.

This clonotype came up a few times. The chain recombines TRBV15 with TRBJ1-5; 7 nucleotides align to TRBD1. Germline assignment: CDR1 LNHNV and CDR2 YYDKDF (reference sequence). CDR3 length equals 15 residues. J lost 3 bases, V lost 5 bases, and 7 bases had no gene match. CDR3 sequence (DNA): TGTGCCACCAGCTTTGAGGGGGCCCTCAATCAGCCCCAGCATTTT. It encodes CATSFEGALNQPQHF.